The 5 T cell receptor beta chains listed next were all sequenced from one sample in a study of prognosis after radiotherapy for stage I lung cancer. Two rounds of multiplex PCR amplified TCR beta CDR3 from genomic DNA. For every TRBV and TRBJ gene, a specific primer was used in first-round PCR. Each CDR3 protein gets one entry after TCRdb re-called the multiplex PCR reads with MiXCR. The sample shows just over 30,000 distinct CDR3 sequences, about 29% of them seen only once. This material consisted of PBMCs, taken before or after stereotactic body radiation therapy (not recorded which). These receptors came from a donor of 50 years or more with non-small cell lung cancer.

The table lists this clonotype with a count of one. Here the CDR3 DNA reads TGTGCCAGCAGCGAGGATAGCTCCTACAATGAGCAGTTCTTC. Its translation is CASSEDSSYNEQFF. V gene TRBV6-4 combines with J gene TRBJ2-1; D is undetermined. The germline V gene has CDR1 MRHNA and CDR2 SNTAGT. The CDR3 is made up of 14 amino acids. V was clipped by 6 bases and J by 0 bases, with 9 bases between them.

This clonotype was recorded at least ten times. The rearrangement joins TRBV5-1 to TRBJ2-3; 7 nucleotides align to TRBD2. This CDR3 region has 13 residues. V lost 3 bases and J lost 6; bases outside the gene matches: 4. Germline V gene data show CDR1 as SGHRS and CDR2 as YFSETQ. In DNA form, the CDR3 reads TGCGCCAGCAGCTCCTCGGGAGGCGATACGCAGTATTTT. The encoded protein is CASSSSGGDTQYF. The variable domain in full, completed from reference TRBV5-1 and TRBJ2-3, reads KAGVTQTPRYLIKTRGQQVTLSCSPISGHRSVSWYQQTPGQGLQFLFEYFSETQRNKGNFPGRFSGRQFSNSRSEMNVSTLELGDSALYLCASSSSGGDTQYFGPGTRLTVL.

This clonotype has at least ten counts. The chain combines TRBV9 with TRBJ1-5; D ambiguous. Between the trimmed V and J ends, which lost 2 bases and 0 bases, there was a span of 9 bases. The CDR3 extends over 15 amino acids. Germline CDR1 SGDLS, CDR2 YYNGEE. CDR3 region: CASSVDHHSNQPQHF. For the CDR3, the DNA is TGTGCCAGCAGCGTTGATCACCATAGCAATCAGCCCCAGCATTTT.

The chain employs TRBV12-3 or TRBV12-4 and TRBJ2-3; D gene uncertain. With 1 base removed from V and 7 bases from J, the gap between germline ends came to 12 bases. The CDR3 sequence is 14 residues long. This CDR3 reads CASSLVRCGHTQYF. Written as DNA, the CDR3 is TGTGCCAGCAGTTTAGTTCGTTGCGGCCATACGCAGTATTTT.

This clonotype has ten or more counts. This rearrangement joins TRBV2 to TRBJ1-5, with D uncertain. The V gene's germline CDR1 is SNHLY and CDR2 FYNNEI. The CDR3 has 14 amino acids. Trimming stripped 8 bases from V and 1 base from J, with 12 bases between. For the CDR3, the DNA is TGTGCCAGCGTTCGAGGGATGAGCAATCAGCCCCAGCATTTT. Amino acids: CASVRGMSNQPQHF. Combining the CDR3 with reference TRBV2 and TRBJ1-5 gives the whole variable domain EPEVTQTPSHQVTQMGQEVILRCVPISNHLYFYWYRQILGQKVEFLVSFYNNEISEKSEIFDDQFSVERPDGSNFTLKIRSTKLEDSAMYFCASVRGMSNQPQHFGDGTRLSIL.